This T cell receptor (beta chain) was sequenced during a study of T cell responses to AZD1222 COVID-19 vaccine. This CDR3 is built from 13 residues. V shed 10 bases and J 2 bases; nucleotides not matched to a gene: 7. Germline CDR1 is ENHRY and CDR2 is SYGVKD. Points on this clone: No antigen is known for it.

Some clones are missing from TCRdb's copy, which holds only in-frame ones; the method was immunoSEQ multiplex PCR. The data show roughly 100,000 clones, over 80% seen once. Study-wide results and caveats: Close to half of spike-specific TCRs reportedly recognize unmutated variant regions. Most donors were white British and more were female, and clonal diversity was possibly underestimated. Researchers report vaccine-associated CD4 TCRs spanning spike, with dominance at 160-218 and 743-854. At study baseline, merely roughly 6 AZD1222 recipients were seropositive.

This receptor was obtained from an adult in good health. The sample here was peripheral blood, taken on day 0 of AZD1222 vaccination. The chain uses TRBV10-3 and TRBJ1-1; 7 nucleotides match TRBD1. The CDR3 is CATLGTANTEAFF. In nucleotides, the CDR3 is TGTGCCACCCTGGGGACAGCAAACACTGAAGCTTTCTTT.